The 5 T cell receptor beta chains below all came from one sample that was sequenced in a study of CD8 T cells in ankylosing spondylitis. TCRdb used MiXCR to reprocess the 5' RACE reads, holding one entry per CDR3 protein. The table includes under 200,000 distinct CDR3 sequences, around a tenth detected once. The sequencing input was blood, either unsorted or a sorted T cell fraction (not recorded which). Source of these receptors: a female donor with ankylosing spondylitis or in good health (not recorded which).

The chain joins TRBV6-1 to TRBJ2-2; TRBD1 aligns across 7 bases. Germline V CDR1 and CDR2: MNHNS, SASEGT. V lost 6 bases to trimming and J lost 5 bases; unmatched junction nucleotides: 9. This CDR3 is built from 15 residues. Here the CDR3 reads CASSATGTETGELFF. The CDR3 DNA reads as TGTGCCAGCAGCGCAACCGGGACAGAGACCGGGGAGCTGTTTTTT.

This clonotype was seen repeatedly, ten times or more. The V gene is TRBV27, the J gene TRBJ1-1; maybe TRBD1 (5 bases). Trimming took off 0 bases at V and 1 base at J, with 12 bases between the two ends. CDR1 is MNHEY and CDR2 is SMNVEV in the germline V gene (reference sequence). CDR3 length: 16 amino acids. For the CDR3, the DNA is TGTGCCAGCAGTTTATCGGCAGGGCGGACGAACACTGAAGCTTTCTTT. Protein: CASSLSAGRTNTEAFF.

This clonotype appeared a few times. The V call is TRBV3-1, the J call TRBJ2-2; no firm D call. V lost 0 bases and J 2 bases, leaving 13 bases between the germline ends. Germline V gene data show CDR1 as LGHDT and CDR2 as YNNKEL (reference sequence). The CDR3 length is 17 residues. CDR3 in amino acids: CASSQELDGTNTGELFF. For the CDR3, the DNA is TGTGCCAGCAGCCAAGAATTGGACGGAACTAACACCGGGGAGCTGTTTTTT.

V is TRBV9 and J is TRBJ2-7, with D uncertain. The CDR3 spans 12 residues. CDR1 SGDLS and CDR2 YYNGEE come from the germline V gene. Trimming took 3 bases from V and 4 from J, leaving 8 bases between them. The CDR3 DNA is TGTGCCAGCAGCGGGATAGATTACGAGCAGTACTTC. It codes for CASSGIDYEQYF. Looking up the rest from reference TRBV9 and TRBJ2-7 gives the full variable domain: DSGVTQTPKHLITATGQRVTLRCSPRSGDLSVYWYQQSLDQGLQFLIQYYNGEERAKGNILERFSAQQFPDLHSELNLSSLELGDSALYFCASSGIDYEQYFGPGTRLTVT.

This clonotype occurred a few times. CDR3 protein: CATSDGAGIRYGYTF. The CDR3 nucleotides read TGTGCCACCAGTGATGGGGCAGGGATTCGGTATGGCTACACCTTC. The chain uses TRBV24-1 and TRBJ1-2; D is perhaps TRBD1 (5 bases). Germline-derived CDR1 and CDR2 are KGHDR and SFDVKD. Trimming shortened V by 3 bases and J by 5 bases, and 15 bases separated the two germline ends. The CDR3 has 15 amino acids.